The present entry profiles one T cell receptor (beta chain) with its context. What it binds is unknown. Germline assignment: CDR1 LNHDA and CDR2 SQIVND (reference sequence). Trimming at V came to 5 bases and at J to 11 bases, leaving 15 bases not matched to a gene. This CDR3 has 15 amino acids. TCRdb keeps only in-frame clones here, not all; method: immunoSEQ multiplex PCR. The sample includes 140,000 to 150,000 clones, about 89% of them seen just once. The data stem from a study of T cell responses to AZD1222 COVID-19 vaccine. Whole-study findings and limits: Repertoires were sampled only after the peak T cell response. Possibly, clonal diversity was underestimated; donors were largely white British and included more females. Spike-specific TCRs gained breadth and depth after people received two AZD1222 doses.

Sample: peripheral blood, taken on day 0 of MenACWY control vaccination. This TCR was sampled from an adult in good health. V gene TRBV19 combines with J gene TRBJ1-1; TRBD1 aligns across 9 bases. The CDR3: CASSWAQGAISGAFF. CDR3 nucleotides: TGTGCCAGTAGTTGGGCACAGGGGGCGATCTCGGGGGCTTTCTTT.